This T cell receptor beta chain was sequenced in a study of T cells in Graves' hyperthyroidism and ophthalmopathy. Findings and limits, study-wide: Blood shared most expanded thyroid clonotypes above 0.001.

A few counts support this clonotype. Its antigen is not known. RNA transcripts were the template for amplifying TCR beta CDR3 regions. During a first-round RT-PCR of the TCR CDR3, the HTBI primer set was used. MiXCR, run by TCRdb on the multiplex PCR reads, gives a single entry per CDR3 protein. The sample consists of approximately 500,000 distinct CDR3 sequences, about 43% of them appearing once. The sequence was obtained from a woman younger than 30 with Graves' hyperthyroidism. The sequenced material came from peripheral blood or thyroid tissue (not recorded which).

The CDR3: CASSPVQREGPRYF. The CDR3 nucleotides read TGTGCCAGCTCACCAGTCCAGCGGGAGGGCCCAAGGTACTTC. The rearrangement links TRBV18 to TRBJ2-7, with TRBD2 identical over 10 bases. The germline V gene encodes CDR1 KGHSH and CDR2 LQKENI. The CDR3 spans 14 residues. V shed 2 bases, J shed 12 bases, and the junction held 10 bases outside the gene matches.